The clone carrying this T cell receptor beta chain was observed a single time. Its specificity is not known. This sample is part of a study of Ad26.COV2.S vaccination and SARS-CoV-2 variants. Study as a whole: Intramuscular Ad26.COV2.S at 5x10^10 or 1x10^11 viral particles. The study, taken as a whole, reports: Breadth, reportedly substantial, characterized the spike-specific CD8+ and CD4+ T cell responses after vaccination.

Stated treatment: roughly 18 received Ad26.COV2.S at low or high dose, single or two shots; roughly five received placebo; per-sample allocation not given. Collection of the samples took place on day 63 after the first injection of vaccine or placebo. Wuhan-strain spike was delivered by a replication-incompetent Ad26 vector. Method: immunoSEQ multiplex PCR; TCRdb's copy keeps in-frame clones and lacks some. The table lists around 300,000 clones, 90% of them singletons, with 4.5% to 7% in the top ten. The source is a person aged 18-60 years who received the Ad26.COV2.S COVID-19 vaccine or a placebo. The starting material was peripheral blood, obtained in a trial of Ad26.COV2.S vaccine versus placebo.

Here the CDR3 reads CATEDFSSNQPQHF. The DNA for the CDR3 is TGTGCCACCGAGGATTTTAGTAGCAATCAGCCCCAGCATTTT. This rearrangement joins TRBV10-3 to TRBJ1-5, with no clear D. V lost 10 bases and J lost 0, with 13 bases in between. The CDR3 spans 14 residues. Germline lookup yields CDR1 ENHRY and CDR2 SYGVKD.